This T cell receptor (beta chain) derives from a study of response to subunit inactivated influenza vaccine. This clonotype was found a few times. CDR1 SGDLS and CDR2 YYNGEE come from the germline V gene. V was shortened by 0 bases and J by 4 bases, with 14 bases between the two germline ends. CDR3 size: 16 residues. Each CDR3 protein gets one entry after TCRdb re-called the RT-PCR reads with MiXCR. The table lists some 550,000 distinct CDR3 sequences, roughly 23% of them singletons. Another study also made use of these data, one on T cells expressing NK-cell markers. In that study: Production of TCR beta cDNA relied on 5'RACE template switching with UMIs. NKG2C+ dominant clonotypes from 5 or 6 donors made up about 1.0-7.5% of CD8+ T cells.

The receptor was derived from a man aged 50 to 60 who received an inactivated influenza vaccine. This material consisted of CD4+ T cells sorted from PBMCs, taken 11 to 12 days after vaccination. V gene TRBV9 combines with J gene TRBJ2-1; D gene unclear. CDR3 sequence: CASSVAIVGIYNEQFF. The CDR3 region has the DNA TGTGCCAGCAGCGTAGCTATCGTGGGGATATACAATGAGCAGTTCTTC.